This T cell receptor (beta chain) was sequenced during a study of blood T cell repertoires in COVID-19. About the research overall: Both acute and convalescent COVID-19 samples were obtained from the United States, Italy and Spain. T cells, B-cell-depleted T cells, or PBMCs provided the cDNA or gDNA that served as material.

Per the original data handling: Amplified reference gene primers provided the basis for estimating nucleated cell counts. The data were produced by immunoSEQ multiplex PCR, yet TCRdb's version contains in-frame clones alone and is incomplete. V, J and clone size derive from that table, while D and trimming were established from the DNA sequence. The data contain approximately 300,000 clones, roughly nine tenths of them singletons. The sequencing input was peripheral blood. The clonotype was recovered from a woman aged 45-59 years who had recovered from COVID-19.

This CDR3 is CASSSVTSGEQYF. The CDR3 DNA reads TGTGCCAGCAGTTCGGTTACATCGGGAGAGCAGTACTTC. The chain uses TRBV6-5 and TRBJ2-7; maybe TRBD2 (5 bases). The CDR3 is 13 amino acids. Trimming shortened V by 4 bases and J by 7 bases, and 14 bases separated the two germline ends. The V gene's germline CDR1 is MNHEY and CDR2 SVGAGI.